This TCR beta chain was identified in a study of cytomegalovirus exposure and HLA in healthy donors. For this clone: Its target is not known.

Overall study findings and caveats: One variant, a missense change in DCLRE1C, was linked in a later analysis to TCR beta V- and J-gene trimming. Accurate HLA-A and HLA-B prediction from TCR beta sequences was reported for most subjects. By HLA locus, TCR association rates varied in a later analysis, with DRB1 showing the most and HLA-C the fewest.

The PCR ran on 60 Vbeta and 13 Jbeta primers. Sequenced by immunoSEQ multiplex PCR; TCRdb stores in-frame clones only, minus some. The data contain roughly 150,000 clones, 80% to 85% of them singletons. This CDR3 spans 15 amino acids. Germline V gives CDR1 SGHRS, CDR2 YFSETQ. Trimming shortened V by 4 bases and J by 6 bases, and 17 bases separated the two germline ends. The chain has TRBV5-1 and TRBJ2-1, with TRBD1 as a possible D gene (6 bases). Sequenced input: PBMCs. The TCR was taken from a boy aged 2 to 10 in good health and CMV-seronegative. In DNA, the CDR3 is TGCGCCAGCAGCGTGGACAGTAACCAGCTCAATGAGCAGTTCTTC. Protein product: CASSVDSNQLNEQFF.